This TCR beta chain appears in the sequencing data of a study of T cells in Graves' hyperthyroidism and ophthalmopathy. This CDR3 is built from 14 residues. J lost 5 bases, V lost 8 bases, and 6 bases had no gene match. CDR1 is WSHSY, CDR2 SAAADI, per germline. This clonotype came up many times. Researchers took RNA transcripts and amplified the TCR beta CDR3 regions from them. The TCR CDR3 first-round RT-PCR relied on the HTBI primer set. TCRdb re-analysed the multiplex PCR reads in MiXCR, keeping a single row per CDR3 protein. The table shows fewer than 550,000 distinct CDR3 sequences, with about 15% occurring only once.

The chain combines TRBV10-2 with TRBJ1-6, with 7 bases that match TRBD1. This receptor was taken from a woman younger than 35 with Graves' hyperthyroidism. What was sequenced was blood. CDR3 region: CASSQDRNNSPLHF. CDR3 coding DNA: TGCGCCAGCTCACAGGACAGGAATAATTCACCCCTCCACTTT.